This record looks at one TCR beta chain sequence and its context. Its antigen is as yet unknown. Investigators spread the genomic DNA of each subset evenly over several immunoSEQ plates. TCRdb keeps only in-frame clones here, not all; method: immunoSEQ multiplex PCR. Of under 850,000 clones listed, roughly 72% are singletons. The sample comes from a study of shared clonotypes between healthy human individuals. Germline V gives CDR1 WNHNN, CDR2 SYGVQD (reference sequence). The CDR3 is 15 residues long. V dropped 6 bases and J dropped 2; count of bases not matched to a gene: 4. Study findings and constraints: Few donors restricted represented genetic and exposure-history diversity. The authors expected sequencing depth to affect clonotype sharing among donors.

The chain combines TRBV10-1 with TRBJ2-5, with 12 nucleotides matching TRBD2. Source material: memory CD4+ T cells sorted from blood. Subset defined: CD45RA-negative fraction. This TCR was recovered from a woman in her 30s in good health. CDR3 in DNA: TGCGCCAGCAGCCCGGGACTAGCGGGTCAAGAGACCCAGTACTTC. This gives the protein CASSPGLAGQETQYF.